These 6 T cell receptor beta chains were sequenced from one sample in a study of T cell responses to AZD1222 COVID-19 vaccine. TCRdb's table, derived via immunoSEQ multiplex PCR, lists solely in-frame clones and lacks some. The sample lists under 200,000 clones, about 91% occurring once. This material consisted of peripheral blood, taken on day 0 of MenACWY control vaccination. These receptor sequences come from an adult in good health.

J is TRBJ2-7 and V is TRBV19, with TRBD1 as a possible D gene (7 bases). This CDR3 is 16 amino acids long. V lost 3 bases to trimming and J lost 7 bases, with 22 bases between them. From germline, CDR1 is LNHDA and CDR2 SQIVND (reference sequence). The CDR3 DNA is TGTGCCAGTAGTATCGGATGGCAGGGGGGTCTTATAGAGCAGTACTTC. It specifies CASSIGWQGGLIEQYF.

The chain recombines TRBV7-6 with TRBJ2-1; TRBD2 might be the D (6 bases). V gave up 1 base and J gave up 4 bases, with 14 bases separating them. The germline V gene encodes CDR1 SGHVS and CDR2 FNYEAQ. This CDR3 spans 16 amino acids. The CDR3 DNA reads TGTGCCAGCAGCTTAGGGCCGGGGGAGCAGTACAATGAGCAGTTCTTC. Translation gives CASSLGPGEQYNEQFF.

Regarding this clone: The sample contains more than one DNA sequence encoding this CDR3. The chain uses TRBV7-9 and TRBJ2-2, with D hard to call. Germline V CDR1 and CDR2: SEHNR, FQNEAQ (reference sequence). Trimming removed 3 bases from V and 5 bases from J, with 7 bases in between. The CDR3 covers 13 residues. CDR3 sequence reads: CASSLGGTGELFF. Here the CDR3 DNA reads TGTGCCAGCAGCTTGGGCGGAACCGGGGAGCTGTTTTTT.

The table lists this clone with a count of one. This sequence joins TRBV5-5 and TRBJ2-5, with D perhaps TRBD2 (6 bases). Per germline, CDR1 SGHKS and CDR2 YYEKEE (reference sequence). Trimming stripped 2 bases from V and 4 bases from J, with 15 bases between. The CDR3 covers 15 residues. The CDR3 nucleotides read TGTGCCAGCAGCTTTCGACGGGGGACCTCAGAGACCCAGTACTTC. Translating it yields CASSFRRGTSETQYF.

The rearrangement uses TRBV2 and TRBJ2-7; D is perhaps TRBD1 (6 bases). Looked up from germline, CDR1 is SNHLY and CDR2 is FYNNEI. This CDR3 is 12 amino acids long. The ends were cut back, 7 bases at V and 7 bases at J, with 14 bases in the middle. CDR3 DNA sequence: TGTGCCAGCACGTCGGACAGATGGGAGCAGTACTTC. This encodes CASTSDRWEQYF.

This clone was seen only once. CDR3 loop: CASSAWGTGDTQYF. For the CDR3, the DNA is TGTGCCAGCAGTGCGTGGGGGACCGGAGATACGCAGTATTTT. The V gene is TRBV27, the J gene TRBJ2-3; the D gene could be TRBD1 or TRBD2 (5 bases each). CDR1 is MNHEY, CDR2 SMNVEV, per germline (reference sequence). Trimming took off 5 bases at V and 5 bases at J, with 14 bases between the two ends. This CDR3 contains 14 residues.